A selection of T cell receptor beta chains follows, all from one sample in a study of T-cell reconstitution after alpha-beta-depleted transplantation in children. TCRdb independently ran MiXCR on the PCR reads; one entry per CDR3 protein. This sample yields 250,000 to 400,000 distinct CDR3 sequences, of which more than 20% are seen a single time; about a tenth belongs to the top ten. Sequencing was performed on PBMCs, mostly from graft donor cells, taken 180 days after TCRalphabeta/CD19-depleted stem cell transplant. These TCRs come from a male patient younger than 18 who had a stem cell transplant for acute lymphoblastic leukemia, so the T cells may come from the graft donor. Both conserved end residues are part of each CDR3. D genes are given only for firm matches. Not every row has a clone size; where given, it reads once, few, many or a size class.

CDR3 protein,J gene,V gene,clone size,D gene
CASSLGRSGDTDTQYF,TRBJ2-3,TRBV12-3/TRBV12-4,.,.
CSAKRADTQYF,TRBJ2-3,TRBV29-1,few,.
CASSLPLRDRQETQYF,TRBJ2-5,TRBV5-1,.,TRBD1
CSARWGEGSYNEQFF,TRBJ2-1,TRBV20-1,.,TRBD2
CAISELAGADTQYF,TRBJ2-3,TRBV10-3,few,TRBD2
CSARDPWGVTDTQYF,TRBJ2-3,TRBV20-1,.,.
CSVGQQSKNIQYF,TRBJ2-4,TRBV29-1,few,.
CASSAGTSTGELFF,TRBJ2-2,TRBV9,.,TRBD2
CASSLWIGGVTDTQYF,TRBJ2-3,TRBV9,.,.
CASSLDYRATNEKLFF,TRBJ1-4,TRBV11-2,once,.
CAGGTSVSNTGELFF,TRBJ2-2,TRBV21-1,.,.
CASSLDGTSYEQYF,TRBJ2-7,TRBV5-1,many,.
CASSRSRGSYEQYF,TRBJ2-7,TRBV11-2,many,.
CASSLDIGLEAFF,TRBJ1-1,TRBV5-5,few,.
CSANSYNEQFF,TRBJ2-1,TRBV20-1,few,.
CASSVEDAAYEQYF,TRBJ2-7,TRBV9,.,.
CASSVGTVHQPQHF,TRBJ1-5,TRBV12-3/TRBV12-4,.,TRBD1
CASSSGQAYGYTF,TRBJ1-2,TRBV5-6,few,TRBD1
CASSLSSGGTAVYEQYF,TRBJ2-7,TRBV27,.,.
CSVAGLATDTQYF,TRBJ2-3,TRBV29-1,.,.
CASSPGPYSGNTIYF,TRBJ1-3,TRBV5-6,.,.
CASSWASGANVLTF,TRBJ2-6,TRBV5-1,few,.
CASSLVSTGIEQYF,TRBJ2-7,TRBV7-8,.,TRBD1
CASSLQYGETQYF,TRBJ2-5,TRBV7-3,few,.
CASSVEAGGINSPLHF,TRBJ1-6,TRBV9,few,TRBD1
CASSEDSYGYTF,TRBJ1-2,TRBV6-1,.,.
CSARTTNFRDEQYF,TRBJ2-7,TRBV20-1,.,.
CASSLVVSAVRKDTQYF,TRBJ2-5,TRBV5-1,.,.
CASSRSGQVYSPLHF,TRBJ1-6,TRBV6-1,few,TRBD1
CASSLGVRGRMYTGELFF,TRBJ2-2,TRBV5-1,.,TRBD1
CASSYSRSGTSLGQYF,TRBJ2-7,TRBV6-5,.,TRBD2
CATSRDAKGFRNSPLHF,TRBJ1-6,TRBV15,many,.
CASSFRDSSLMNTEAFF,TRBJ1-1,TRBV5-1,few,.
CASSYLGAGIGELFF,TRBJ2-2,TRBV6-5,.,.
CASSLTLAGPANEQFF,TRBJ2-1,TRBV7-3,.,TRBD2
CSARTGRGETQYF,TRBJ2-5,TRBV20-1,few,.
CASSEGTSGGTDTQYF,TRBJ2-3,TRBV10-2,.,TRBD2
CASSDEDLWAGDGGNEQFF,TRBJ2-1,TRBV6-4,.,TRBD2
CASSLGGGRRTEAFF,TRBJ1-1,TRBV7-2,.,TRBD1